This entry lists 27 T cell receptor beta chains sequenced from one sample in a study of vaccination effects on CD4 cells after COVID-19. Expansion of antigen-specific CD4+ T cells with viral peptide pools was carried out by the ViraFEST assay before sequencing. Following an approximately 9-day culture, CD4+ T cells were purified. By PCR, the person was confirmed to have had SARS-CoV-2 infection between March and December 2020. TCRdb's copy holds only in-frame clones and misses some; the assay was immunoSEQ multiplex PCR. The sample gives 30,000 to 35,000 clones, about 72% of which show up once; around 30% is in the top ten. Their antigens remain unidentified. The material sequenced was CD4+ T cells from PBMCs cultured with a peptide pool, taken before COVID-19 vaccination. The source is a human donor who had a prior SARS-CoV-2 infection.

V gene TRBV12-3 or TRBV12-4 combines with J gene TRBJ2-5; D uncertain. The CDR3 extends over 12 amino acids. V was clipped by 2 bases and J by 5 bases, with 6 bases between them. For the CDR3, the DNA is TGTGCCAGCAGTTTACGTCTGGAGACCCAGTACTTC. Residues: CASSLRLETQYF.

The gene calls are TRBV28 and TRBJ2-1; 8 bases line up with TRBD2. The junction had 10 bases not matched to a gene; V was cut back by 2 bases and J by 7 bases. The CDR3 runs to 16 residues. From germline, CDR1 is MDHEN and CDR2 SYDVKM. In nucleotides, the CDR3 is TGTGCCAGCAGTTTACTTGGAGCGGGAGTATTGAATGAGCAGTTCTTC. Translation: CASSLLGAGVLNEQFF. Drawing the rest from reference TRBV28 and TRBJ2-1, the complete variable domain is DVKVTQSSRYLVKRTGEKVFLECVQDMDHENMFWYRQDPGLGLRLIYFSYDVKMKEKGDIPEGYSVSREKKERFSLILESASTNQTSMYLCASSLLGAGVLNEQFFGPGTRLTVL.

This clone has only one observation. CDR3 bases: TGTGCCAGTAGTTATACCGGACAGGTCGGCGGCTACACCTTC. It specifies CASSYTGQVGGYTF. The rearrangement joins TRBV19 to TRBJ1-2; TRBD1 agrees at 7 bases. The CDR3 consists of 14 residues. The ends lost 5 bases at V and 8 bases at J; junction bases unmatched: 11. The germline CDR1 and CDR2 sequences are LNHDA and SQIVND (reference sequence). Full variable domain (outside the CDR3, taken from reference TRBV19 and TRBJ1-2): DGGITQSPKYLFRKEGQNVTLSCEQNLNHDAMYWYRQDPGQGLRLIYYSQIVNDFQKGDIAEGYSVSREKKESFPLTVTSAQKNPTAFYLCASSYTGQVGGYTFGSGTRLTVV.

The genes are TRBV5-1 and TRBJ2-7, with a tentative D call TRBD2 (5 bases). Deletions cut 4 bases from V and 2 bases from J, with 16 bases between. The CDR3 loop spans 15 amino acids. Germline loops: CDR1 SGHRS, CDR2 YFSETQ. The CDR3 here is CASSPYPSGTYEQYF. The CDR3 nucleotides are TGCGCCAGCAGCCCCTATCCGAGCGGAACCTACGAGCAGTACTTC.

This clone is medium-sized within its sample. CDR3 loop: CASSQDQGMVQYF. CDR3 bases: TGCGCCAGCAGCCAAGATCAGGGAATGGTGCAGTACTTC. The chain uses TRBV4-1 and TRBJ2-7; tentative D call: TRBD1 (5 bases). The V gene lost 0 bases and the J gene lost 9 bases, with 12 bases spanning the gap. Germline CDR1 MGHRA, CDR2 YSYEKL. The CDR3 totals 13 residues.

The chain uses TRBV20-1 and TRBJ2-1; D is undetermined. Trimming took off 3 bases at V and 8 bases at J, with 8 bases between the two ends. From germline, CDR1 is DFQATT and CDR2 SNEGSKA (reference sequence). The length of the CDR3 is 11 residues. In DNA form, the CDR3 reads TGCAGTGCTAGTGTAGCCTATGAGCAGTTCTTC. This sequence encodes CSASVAYEQFF.

J is TRBJ2-7 and V is TRBV2; 11 nucleotides align to TRBD2. The germline V gene has CDR1 SNHLY and CDR2 FYNNEI. The CDR3 loop spans 13 amino acids. The V segment lost 6 bases and the J segment 9 bases; nucleotides outside the gene matches: 7. The DNA for the CDR3 is TGTGCCAGCAGGGGACTAGCGGTCTTCGGGCAGTACTTC. Its protein is CASRGLAVFGQYF. Based on the CDR3 plus reference TRBV2 and TRBJ2-7, the full variable domain is EPEVTQTPSHQVTQMGQEVILRCVPISNHLYFYWYRQILGQKVEFLVSFYNNEISEKSEIFDDQFSVERPDGSNFTLKIRSTKLEDSAMYFCASRGLAVFGQYFGPGTRLTVT.

V gene TRBV6-1 combines with J gene TRBJ2-3; possibly TRBD1 for D (5 bases). Trimming stripped 3 bases from V and 3 bases from J, with 19 bases between. CDR3 length: 17 amino acids. Per germline, CDR1 MNHNS and CDR2 SASEGT. The CDR3 region has the DNA TGTGCCAGCAGTGAGAAAACCCAGGGTTTTTGGACAGATACGCAGTATTTT. It specifies CASSEKTQGFWTDTQYF.

The chain is built from TRBV5-1 and TRBJ2-1; perhaps TRBD2 as D (5 bases). The CDR3 is 15 amino acids. Trimming left V 4 bases short and J 6 bases short, with 17 bases between. CDR1 and CDR2 from the germline V gene are SGHRS and YFSETQ. The CDR3 sequence: CASSPRAPRGNEQFF. The CDR3 nucleotides read TGCGCCAGCAGCCCCCGGGCGCCCCGGGGCAATGAGCAGTTCTTC.

V usage is TRBV7-3 and J usage is TRBJ2-3; 7 nucleotides line up with TRBD2. Germline CDR1 and CDR2: SGHTA and FQGTGA. With 5 bases clipped from V and 1 base from J, the junction kept 6 bases outside the gene matches. The CDR3 spans 15 residues. The CDR3 region has the DNA TGTGCCAGCAGCCTTGGGGGAGGGGGCACAGATACGCAGTATTTT. Its protein is CASSLGGGGTDTQYF.

The CDR3 region is CASSLEHGSSGNTIYF. The CDR3, as DNA: TGTGCCAGCTCTCTAGAGCACGGGAGCTCTGGAAACACCATATATTTT. The chain carries TRBV18 and TRBJ1-3; D remains ambiguous. The V gene lost 6 bases and the J gene lost 0 bases, with 15 bases spanning the gap. Germline CDR1 is KGHSH and CDR2 is LQKENI. The CDR3 extends over 16 amino acids.

The gene calls are TRBV5-5 and TRBJ1-3; perhaps TRBD1 as D (6 bases). CDR1 and CDR2 from the germline V gene are SGHKS and YYEKEE (reference sequence). The CDR3 spans 17 residues. V was shortened by 4 bases and J by 3 bases, with 20 bases between the two germline ends. CDR3 nucleotide sequence: TGTGCCAGCAGCCCGAGGGGGGCGAGCGGAGGTGGAAACACCATATATTTT. The encoded protein is CASSPRGASGGGNTIYF.

The gene calls are TRBV2 and TRBJ2-7; 8 nucleotides match TRBD1. CDR1 and CDR2 (germline): SNHLY, FYNNEI. V was clipped by 5 bases and J by 7 bases; unmatched bases: 4. The CDR3 has 12 amino acids. CDR3 protein: CASSRQGPEQYF. As DNA, the CDR3 is TGTGCCAGCAGTCGACAGGGGCCTGAGCAGTACTTC.

The chain is built from TRBV5-1 and TRBJ1-4; D remains unclear. The V gene's germline CDR1 is SGHRS and CDR2 YFSETQ. CDR3 length: 14 residues. Trimming cost V 0 bases and J 8 bases, with 11 bases left between them. The CDR3 DNA is TGCGCCAGCAGCTTGGGCAGCCGTGGGGAAAAACTGTTTTTT. This codes for CASSLGSRGEKLFF.

There are a few counts of this clone. The chain has TRBV3-1 (or the pseudogene TRBV3-2) and TRBJ2-1, with 11 bases lining up with TRBD2. Germline assignment: CDR1 LGHDT and CDR2 YNNKEL (reference sequence). Trimming removed 6 bases from V and 6 bases from J; junction bases left unmatched: 7. This CDR3 is built from 15 residues. The CDR3 is CASSPLAGESNEQFF. For the CDR3, the DNA is TGTGCCAGCAGTCCACTAGCGGGAGAGTCCAATGAGCAGTTCTTC.

This clone was observed a single time. The rearrangement links TRBV3-1 (or the pseudogene TRBV3-2) to TRBJ2-7; D remains ambiguous. Trimming removed 1 base from V and 6 bases from J, with 4 bases in between. The CDR3 consists of 11 residues. Germline loops: CDR1 LGHDT, CDR2 YNNKEL (reference sequence). The CDR3 nucleotides are TGTGCCAGCAGCCAAGGGGGCGAGCAGTACTTC. Translating it yields CASSQGGEQYF.

The chain carries TRBV7-2 and TRBJ2-6, with a tentative D call TRBD1 (6 bases). Germline CDR1 reads SGHTA; CDR2 reads FQGNSA. V was clipped by 8 bases and J by 1 base, with 12 bases between them. CDR3 length: 15 residues. DNA of the CDR3: TGTGCCAGCGGGGGCAGGTCTTCTGGGGCCAACGTCCTGACTTTC. Translation: CASGGRSSGANVLTF.

The sample holds one count of this clone. The chain has TRBV5-1 and TRBJ2-1; possibly TRBD1 or TRBD2 for D (5 bases each). V dropped 7 bases and J dropped 0 bases, with 11 bases sitting between them. This CDR3 region has 14 residues. Germline lookup yields CDR1 SGHRS and CDR2 YFSETQ. Written as DNA, the CDR3 is TGCGCCAGCTGCCCGGGGCCCTCCTACAATGAGCAGTTCTTC. The encoded protein is CASCPGPSYNEQFF.

The chain recombines TRBV7-6 with TRBJ2-1; 12 bases fit TRBD2. This CDR3 is 15 amino acids long. The germline V gene has CDR1 SGHVS and CDR2 FNYEAQ. With 5 bases clipped from V and 8 bases from J, the junction kept 7 bases outside the gene matches. DNA for the CDR3: TGTGCCAGCAGCCCGGCTAGCGGGAGGGCCTATGAGCAGTTCTTC. Residues: CASSPASGRAYEQFF. Full variable domain (missing parts from reference TRBV7-6 and TRBJ2-1): GAGVSQSPRYKVTKRGQDVALRCDPISGHVSLYWYRQALGQGPEFLTYFNYEAQQDKSGLPNDRFSAERPEGSISTLTIQRTEQRDSAMYRCASSPASGRAYEQFFGPGTRLTVL.

The chain is built from TRBV12-3 or TRBV12-4 and TRBJ2-3; D unresolved. The length of the CDR3 is 11 residues. Trimming cost V 7 bases and J 2 bases, with 4 bases left between them. CDR3 sequence: CASNNTDTQYF. CDR3 in DNA: TGTGCCAGCAATAACACAGATACGCAGTATTTT.

V gene TRBV6-2 or TRBV6-3 combines with J gene TRBJ2-7; possible D gene TRBD1, 6 bases. The length of the CDR3 is 14 residues. Trimming removed 0 bases at V and 7 bases at J, with 13 bases between. In germline, CDR1 is MNHEY, CDR2 SVGEGT. CDR3 loop: CASSYSGGSSEQYF. The DNA for the CDR3 is TGTGCCAGCAGTTACTCAGGGGGATCGAGTGAGCAGTACTTC.

The chain employs TRBV24-1 and TRBJ2-2, with D perhaps matching TRBD1 (6 bases). CDR1 is KGHDR, CDR2 SFDVKD, per germline. The CDR3 contains 16 residues. Trimming cost V 2 bases and J 0 bases, with 9 bases left between them. The CDR3 coding sequence is TGTGCCACCAGTGATTCCGAGGGGGCGAACACCGGGGAGCTGTTTTTT. This encodes CATSDSEGANTGELFF.

V is TRBV25-1 and J is TRBJ2-2; D gene ambiguous. CDR1 and CDR2 (germline): MGHDK, SYGVNS. The CDR3 runs 16 residues. V lost 0 bases to trimming and J lost 3 bases, with 11 bases between them. The CDR3 bases are TGTGCCAGCAGTGAATATTCCGGGTGGGACACCGGGGAGCTGTTTTTT. Its translation is CASSEYSGWDTGELFF.

The chain carries TRBV4-2 and TRBJ1-1; D may be TRBD1 (5 bases). Germline assignment: CDR1 LGHNA and CDR2 YNFKEQ. CDR3 length equals 14 residues. V was trimmed by 5 bases and J by 1 base, leaving 11 bases between them. CDR3 sequence reads: CASSYWGGNTEAFF. CDR3 DNA: TGTGCCAGCAGCTACTGGGGGGGGAACACTGAAGCTTTCTTT.

CDR3 region: CASRTYTQGDNEQFF. CDR3 in DNA: TGTGCCAGCAGGACATATACCCAGGGAGACAATGAGCAGTTCTTC. The chain couples TRBV2 to TRBJ2-1, with D perhaps being TRBD1 or TRBD2 (5 bases each). Germline loops: CDR1 SNHLY, CDR2 FYNNEI. The V gene lost 6 bases and the J gene lost 5 bases, with 17 bases spanning the gap. The CDR3 runs 15 residues.

V usage is TRBV30 and J usage is TRBJ1-5; 9 bases are shared with TRBD1. J was trimmed by 1 base and V by 3 bases; bases with no gene match: 13. Germline-derived CDR1 and CDR2 are GTSNPN and SVGIG (reference sequence). The CDR3 sequence is 18 residues long. CDR3 amino acids: CAWRGTGLVTGSNQPQHF. CDR3 coding DNA: TGTGCCTGGAGGGGGACAGGGCTAGTGACGGGGAGCAATCAGCCCCAGCATTTT.

CDR3 amino acids: CASSQGGMSSTNEKLFF. The CDR3 DNA is TGTGCCAGCAGCCAAGGCGGTATGTCGTCAACTAATGAAAAACTGTTTTTT. This rearrangement joins TRBV3-1 (or the pseudogene TRBV3-2) to TRBJ1-4, with D uncertain. The CDR3 spans 17 residues. The V and J ends lost 1 base and 0 bases respectively, with 12 bases between them. Looked up from germline, CDR1 is LGHDT and CDR2 is YNNKEL (reference sequence).